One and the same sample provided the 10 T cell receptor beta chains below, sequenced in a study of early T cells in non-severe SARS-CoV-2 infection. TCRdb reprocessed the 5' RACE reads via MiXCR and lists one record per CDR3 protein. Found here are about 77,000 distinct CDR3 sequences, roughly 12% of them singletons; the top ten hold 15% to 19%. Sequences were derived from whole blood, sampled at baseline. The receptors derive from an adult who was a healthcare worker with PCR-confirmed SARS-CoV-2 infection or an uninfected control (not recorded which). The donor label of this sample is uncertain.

In nucleotides, the CDR3 is TGTGCCAGCATAGCTACTAGCGGAGACACCGGGGAGCTGTTTTTT. It is translated as CASIATSGDTGELFF. The J gene is TRBJ2-2, the V gene TRBV2, with 8 bases matching TRBD2. This CDR3 is built from 15 residues. Germline CDR1 and CDR2: SNHLY and FYNNEI. V lost 7 bases, J lost 3 bases, and 7 bases stayed unmatched.

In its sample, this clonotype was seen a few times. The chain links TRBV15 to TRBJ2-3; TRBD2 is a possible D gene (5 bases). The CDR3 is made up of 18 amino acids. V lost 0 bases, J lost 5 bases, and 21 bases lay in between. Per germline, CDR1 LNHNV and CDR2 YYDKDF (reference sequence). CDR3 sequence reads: CATSRDYSQRPLQDTQYF. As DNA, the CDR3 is TGTGCCACCAGCAGAGATTATTCTCAGCGGCCTCTGCAAGATACGCAGTATTTT.

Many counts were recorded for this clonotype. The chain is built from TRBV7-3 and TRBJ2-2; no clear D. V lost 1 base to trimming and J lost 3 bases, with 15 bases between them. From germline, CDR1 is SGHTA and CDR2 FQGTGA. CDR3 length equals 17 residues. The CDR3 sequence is CASSLILDRGYTGELFF. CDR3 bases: TGTGCCAGCAGCTTAATATTGGATAGAGGCTACACCGGGGAGCTGTTTTTT.

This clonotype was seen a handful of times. This CDR3 reads CSVGVGVPDTQYF. CDR3 nucleotide sequence: TGCAGCGTCGGTGTGGGTGTCCCAGATACGCAGTATTTT. The V call is TRBV29-1, the J call TRBJ2-3; no clear D gene. The CDR3 covers 13 residues. V was cut by 6 bases and J by 4 bases, with 14 bases left in between. CDR1 is SQVTM and CDR2 is ANQGSEA in the germline V gene.

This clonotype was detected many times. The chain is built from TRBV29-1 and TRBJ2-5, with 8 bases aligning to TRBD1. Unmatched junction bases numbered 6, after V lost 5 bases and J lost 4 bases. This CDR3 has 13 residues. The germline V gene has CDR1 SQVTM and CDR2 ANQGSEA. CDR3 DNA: TGCAGCGTTACGACAGGGGCCCCAGAGACCCAGTACTTC. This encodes CSVTTGAPETQYF.

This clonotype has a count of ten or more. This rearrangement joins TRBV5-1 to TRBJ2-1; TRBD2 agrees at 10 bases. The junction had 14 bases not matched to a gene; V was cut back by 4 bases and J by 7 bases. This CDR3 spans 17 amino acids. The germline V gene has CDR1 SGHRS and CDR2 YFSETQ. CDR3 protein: CASSKIPTSGGENEQFF. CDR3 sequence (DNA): TGCGCCAGCAGCAAAATACCCACCAGCGGGGGGGAAAATGAGCAGTTCTTC.

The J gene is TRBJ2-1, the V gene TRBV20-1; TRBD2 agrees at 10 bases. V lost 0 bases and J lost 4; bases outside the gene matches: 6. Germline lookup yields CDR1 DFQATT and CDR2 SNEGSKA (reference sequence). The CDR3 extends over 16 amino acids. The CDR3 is CSARDPNSGRYNEQFF. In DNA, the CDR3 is TGCAGTGCTAGAGACCCAAATAGCGGGAGGTACAATGAGCAGTTCTTC.

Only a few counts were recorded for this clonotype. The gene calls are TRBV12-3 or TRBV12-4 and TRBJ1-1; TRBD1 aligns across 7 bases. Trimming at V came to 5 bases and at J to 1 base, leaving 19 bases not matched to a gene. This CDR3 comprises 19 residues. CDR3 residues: CASSPDRRGLRTRNTEAFF. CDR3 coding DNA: TGTGCCAGCAGTCCGGACAGGCGGGGGTTGCGGACCCGGAACACTGAAGCTTTCTTT.

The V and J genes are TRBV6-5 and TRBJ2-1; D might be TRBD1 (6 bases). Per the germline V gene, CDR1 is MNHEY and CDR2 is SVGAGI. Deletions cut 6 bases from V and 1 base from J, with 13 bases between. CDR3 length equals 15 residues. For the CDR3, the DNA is TGTGCCAGCAGACCCCTAACAGGGTCCTACAATGAGCAGTTCTTC. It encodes CASRPLTGSYNEQFF.

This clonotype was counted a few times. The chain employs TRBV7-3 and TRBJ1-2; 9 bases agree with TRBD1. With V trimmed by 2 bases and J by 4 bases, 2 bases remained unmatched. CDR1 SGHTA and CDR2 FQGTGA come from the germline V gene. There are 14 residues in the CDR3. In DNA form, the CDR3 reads TGTGCCAGCAGCTTAGGACAGGGGACCTATGGCTACACCTTC. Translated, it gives CASSLGQGTYGYTF.